A selection of T cell receptor beta chains follows, all from one sample in a study of cytomegalovirus exposure and HLA in healthy donors. The method was immunoSEQ multiplex PCR; TCRdb's version includes in-frame clones alone and lacks a portion of them. The table has around 130,000 clones, roughly 80% seen once. Sample: PBMCs. The receptor set was obtained from a woman in her forties in good health and CMV-seropositive. CDR3s include the opening cysteine and the closing phenylalanine or tryptophan. Fields, in order: clone size, D gene, V gene, J gene, CDR3 protein, CDR3 DNA. D genes are given only for firm matches. Clone size is shown for a subset of rows, as once, few, many or a class of expanded clone.

clone_size: .; d_call: TRBD1; v_call: TRBV10-3; j_call: TRBJ2-1; cdr3_aa: CAISEFLTGGINEQFF; cdr3_nt: TGTGCCATCAGTGAGTTCTTGACAGGGGGCATCAATGAGCAGTTCTTC
clone_size: .; d_call: .; v_call: TRBV9; j_call: TRBJ1-1; cdr3_aa: CASSVEIGRAGTEAFF; cdr3_nt: TGTGCCAGCAGCGTAGAGATCGGCAGGGCTGGGACTGAAGCTTTCTTT
clone_size: .; d_call: TRBD1; v_call: TRBV7-2; j_call: TRBJ2-3; cdr3_aa: CASSHTTGVRTDTQYF; cdr3_nt: TGTGCCAGCAGCCATACAACAGGGGTTCGCACAGATACGCAGTATTTT
clone_size: .; d_call: .; v_call: TRBV18; j_call: TRBJ1-5; cdr3_aa: CASSDNDGMIQPQHF; cdr3_nt: TGTGCCAGCTCAGACAACGACGGTATGATTCAGCCCCAGCATTTT
clone_size: .; d_call: .; v_call: TRBV12-5; j_call: TRBJ2-2; cdr3_aa: CASQTYTGELFF; cdr3_nt: TGTGCTAGTCAGACTTACACCGGGGAGCTGTTTTTT
clone_size: .; d_call: TRBD1; v_call: TRBV7-2; j_call: TRBJ1-6; cdr3_aa: CASSSMTGNSPLHF; cdr3_nt: TGTGCCAGCAGCTCGATGACAGGGAATTCACCCCTCCACTTT
clone_size: .; d_call: TRBD1; v_call: TRBV6-4; j_call: TRBJ2-1; cdr3_aa: CASSETGGEYNEQFF; cdr3_nt: TGTGCCAGCAGTGAGACAGGGGGCGAATACAATGAGCAGTTCTTC
clone_size: .; d_call: .; v_call: TRBV5-1; j_call: TRBJ1-4; cdr3_aa: CASSDPTVGRANEKLFF; cdr3_nt: TGCGCCAGCAGCGACCCTACGGTTGGGAGAGCTAATGAAAAACTGTTTTTT
clone_size: .; d_call: .; v_call: TRBV14; j_call: TRBJ1-1; cdr3_aa: CASSQAGMNTEAFF; cdr3_nt: TGTGCCAGCAGCCAAGCAGGGATGAACACTGAAGCTTTCTTT
clone_size: .; d_call: .; v_call: TRBV27; j_call: TRBJ1-5; cdr3_aa: CASIPGAGVNQPQHF; cdr3_nt: TGTGCCAGCATCCCTGGGGCAGGGGTAAATCAGCCCCAGCATTTT
clone_size: few; d_call: .; v_call: TRBV19; j_call: TRBJ1-2; cdr3_aa: CASRTGFNGYTF; cdr3_nt: TGTGCCAGTAGAACGGGATTTAATGGCTACACCTTC
clone_size: few; d_call: .; v_call: TRBV10-2; j_call: TRBJ1-2; cdr3_aa: CASSDTGRSGGYTF; cdr3_nt: TGCGCCAGCAGTGACACAGGGCGTAGTGGTGGCTACACCTTC
clone_size: few; d_call: TRBD2; v_call: TRBV6-5; j_call: TRBJ2-1; cdr3_aa: CASSRGTSVPNEQFF; cdr3_nt: TGTGCCAGCAGTCGGGGGACTAGTGTTCCCAATGAGCAGTTCTTC
clone_size: .; d_call: .; v_call: TRBV6-1; j_call: TRBJ1-3; cdr3_aa: CASSRDQGTIYF; cdr3_nt: TGTGCCAGCAGCCGAGACCAGGGCACCATATATTTT
clone_size: once; d_call: TRBD1; v_call: TRBV6-1; j_call: TRBJ2-1; cdr3_aa: CASSPLDRVNEQFF; cdr3_nt: TGTGCCAGCAGTCCCCTAGACAGGGTAAATGAGCAGTTCTTC